This TCR beta chain was captured by sequencing in a study of blood T cell repertoires in COVID-19 (dated by TCRdb to 2018 to 2021). About the full investigation: Samples from collaborators originated in the United States, Italy and Spain and spanned both the acute and convalescent phases of COVID-19. The material from the prospective study consisted of cDNA or gDNA derived from T cells, B-cell-depleted T cells, or PBMCs. Deeply sampled blood TCRbeta repertoires from subjects exposed to, actively infected with, or recovered from COVID-19 were included in the dataset. The repertoires were made available in a free public database intended to serve as a resource for research on the immune response to SARS-CoV-2. Samples were obtained from the ongoing ImmuneRACE study (first 160 participants) and from 950 to 1,500 subjects provided by 6 global collaborators. The sample metadata nearly always contained a de-identified subject ID, COVID-19 status, age in years and sex. HLA class I and class II types, where available, came from metadata supplied by the sample provider rather than from assay-based typing. On the study overall, not on this receptor specifically: The amount of clinical and demographic metadata varied by source and participant and was provided uncurated.

Each collaborating institution followed its own protocols to collect whole blood in K2EDTA tubes. For TCRbeta analysis, collaborators shipped samples as frozen whole blood, isolated PBMCs, or DNA extracted from either of those sample types. TCRbeta CDR3 regions were amplified from genomic DNA using the immunoSEQ Assay, a bias-controlled multiplex PCR. Turning to the authors' computational methods: The number of nucleated cells in each sample was estimated by amplification of reference gene primers within the assay. Sequence reads were collapsed and filtered to measure the absolute abundance of every unique TCRbeta CDR3 rearrangement. For each sample, productive Simpson clonality was calculated as the square root of Simpson's diversity index over productive rearrangements. TCRdb obtained this table from immuneACCESS and retained in-frame rearrangements with V and J assigned. These tables miss some clones; where compared with another copy, unresolved V genes account for less than half of the shortfall, and the remainder is unexplained. D and trimming were read from the DNA, whereas the V and J calls and clone size are those reported in that table. This sample has about 50,000 clones in its table, and approximately 89% of those were observed once. Under 6.5% of the sample comes from the top ten.

Notes on this clone: Its target antigen remains unknown. No qualities accompany the bases; no much larger clone lies one base away.

Trimming at the junction amounts to 11 bases on V and 0 bases on J, and the germline ends lie 14 bases apart. The germline V gene gives CDR1 as SNHLY and CDR2 as FYNNEI. From the cysteine through the phenylalanine, the CDR3 covers 13 amino acids. Just the 39-base CDR3 DNA is kept, in frame starting at base 1. The rearranged segments are TRBV2 and TRBJ2-7; possibly the D gene is TRBD2, per 6 matching bases. Sequences were obtained from peripheral blood. The clonotype originates from a man aged 55 to 70 with acute or convalescent COVID-19. The CDR3 is CAGWGDDSYEQYF. The DNA sequence is given as TGTGCCGGTTGGGGGGATGACTCCTACGAGCAGTACTTC.